This T cell receptor beta chain comes out of a study of blood T cell repertoires in COVID-19. V lost 3 bases to trimming and J lost 8 bases, with 16 bases between them. This CDR3 spans 14 amino acids. CDR1 is MDHEN, CDR2 SYDVKM, per germline. Sequenced by immunoSEQ multiplex PCR; TCRdb stores in-frame clones only, minus some. The data show hundreds of thousands of clones, 89% seen once. Symptom resolution, clearance, or two negative PCRs marked donors in Cohort 3 as recovered. This clonotype was obtained from a man aged 55 to 70 who had recovered from COVID-19. The V and J genes are TRBV28 and TRBJ1-1; tentatively, D is TRBD1 (6 bases). Sequencing input: PBMCs or T cells enriched from blood (not recorded which). CDR3 bases: TGTGCCAGCAGTTTCCGTTGGGGGGGCGCAGAAGCTTTCTTT. As protein: CASSFRWGGAEAFF.